These T cell receptor beta chains were read from a single sample in a study of chemoradiotherapy in HPV16-positive cancers. This table comes from immunoSEQ multiplex PCR, and its TCRdb copy is limited to in-frame clones, with some not included. This sample has 20,000 or so clones; about 89% occur once, and the top ten carry approximately 2.5%. This material consisted of blood, taken from a patient who underwent chemoradiotherapy. These receptor sequences come from a human donor with HPV-associated anogenital cancer. Both conserved end residues are part of each CDR3. The D gene is left open where the match is weak.

CDR3,DNA,V,D,J
CASSLGVGGDEQFF,TGTGCCAGCAGCTTAGGTGTGGGAGGAGATGAGCAGTTCTTC,TRBV7-8,.,TRBJ2-1
CASSLGGTGGETQYF,TGCGCCAGCAGCTTGGGTGGGACAGGGGGAGAGACCCAGTACTTC,TRBV5-1,TRBD1,TRBJ2-5
CASRERVWGNQPQHF,TGTGCCAGCAGGGAAAGGGTTTGGGGCAATCAGCCCCAGCATTTT,TRBV2,.,TRBJ1-5
CASTGQGARYSNQPQHF,TGTGCCAGTACAGGCCAGGGGGCGCGGTATTCCAATCAGCCCCAGCATTTT,TRBV19,TRBD1,TRBJ1-5
CASSVGSPGASYEQYF,TGTGCCAGCAGCGTAGGCTCTCCGGGAGCCTCTTACGAGCAGTACTTC,TRBV9,.,TRBJ2-7
CASSWDGMNTEAFF,TGTGCCAGCAGCTGGGACGGAATGAACACTGAAGCTTTCTTT,TRBV5-4,.,TRBJ1-1
CASSPRRFENTEAFF,TGTGCCAGCAGCCCACGGAGGTTCGAGAACACTGAAGCTTTCTTT,TRBV9,.,TRBJ1-1
CASRDGQVNTGELFF,TGTGCCAGCAGGGACGGCCAGGTGAACACCGGGGAGCTGTTTTTT,TRBV11-3,.,TRBJ2-2
CASSEQGSRNIQYF,TGTGCCAGCAGTGAACAGGGGTCGAGGAACATTCAGTACTTC,TRBV6-1,.,TRBJ2-4
CASSLAQAPGANVLTF,TGTGCCAGCAGCTTAGCGCAGGCCCCTGGGGCCAACGTCCTGACTTTC,TRBV11-2,.,TRBJ2-6
CASTSGALGNQPQHF,TGTGCCAGCACCTCCGGGGCTTTAGGGAATCAGCCCCAGCATTTT,TRBV5-6,.,TRBJ1-5
CASSQASTEQFF,TGCGCCAGCAGCCAGGCTAGCACTGAGCAGTTCTTC,TRBV4-3,.,TRBJ2-1
CASSVTSGRSTDTQYF,TGTGCCAGCAGCGTGACTAGCGGGAGGTCCACAGATACGCAGTATTTT,TRBV7-6,TRBD2,TRBJ2-3
CASSRQRDRGEETQYF,TGTGCCAGCAGCCGGCAGAGGGACAGGGGGGAAGAGACCCAGTACTTC,TRBV5-6,TRBD1,TRBJ2-5